This T cell receptor (beta chain) was sequenced for a study of blood T cell repertoires in COVID-19. Across the study: Specimens from acute and convalescent COVID-19 originated in the United States, Italy and Spain. T cells, B-cell-depleted T cells, or PBMCs provided the cDNA or gDNA that served as material.

The CDR3 contains 16 residues. Trimming at V came to 1 base and at J to 2 bases, leaving 5 bases not matched to a gene. Germline CDR1 reads MGHRA; CDR2 reads YSYEKL. Original processing notes: Estimated nucleated cell counts came from reference gene primer amplification. Sequencing used immunoSEQ multiplex PCR; TCRdb keeps in-frame clones, though not all of them. The V and J calls and clone size are taken from that table; D and trimming were inferred from the DNA. The table has under 300,000 clones, roughly 80% seen once. The chain links TRBV4-1 to TRBJ2-3, with TRBD2 matching 8 bases. Sequences were obtained from peripheral blood. This clonotype was sampled from a woman between 18 and 30 years old with acute or convalescent COVID-19. This CDR3 reads CASSQASGRVTDTQYF. DNA for the CDR3: TGCGCCAGCAGCCAAGCGAGCGGGAGAGTCACAGATACGCAGTATTTT.